The entry below gives a single TCR beta chain sequence along with its context. This sample was included in a study of blood T cell repertoires in COVID-19. Whole-study context: PBMCs, B-cell-depleted T cells, or T cells were the source of the cDNA or gDNA that made up the material.

Germline lookup yields CDR1 LGHNA and CDR2 YNFKEQ. The CDR3 is 15 residues long. The V end was cut by 0 bases, the J end by 5 bases, with 11 bases between. Per the original data handling: The assay estimated nucleated cells by amplifying reference gene primers. Profiled with immunoSEQ multiplex PCR; TCRdb holds only in-frame clones, not every one. That table is the source of V, J and clone size, and D and trimming were worked out from the DNA. The sample contains about 81,000 clones, more than 80% of which appear only once. The receptor was isolated from a human donor in a cohort sampled during active COVID-19. Sequencing used peripheral blood. V usage is TRBV4-2 and J usage is TRBJ2-1; D not resolved. CDR3 bases: TGTGCCAGCAGCCAAGAAAGCTGGCAGGACAATGAGCAGTTCTTC. Its translation: CASSQESWQDNEQFF.